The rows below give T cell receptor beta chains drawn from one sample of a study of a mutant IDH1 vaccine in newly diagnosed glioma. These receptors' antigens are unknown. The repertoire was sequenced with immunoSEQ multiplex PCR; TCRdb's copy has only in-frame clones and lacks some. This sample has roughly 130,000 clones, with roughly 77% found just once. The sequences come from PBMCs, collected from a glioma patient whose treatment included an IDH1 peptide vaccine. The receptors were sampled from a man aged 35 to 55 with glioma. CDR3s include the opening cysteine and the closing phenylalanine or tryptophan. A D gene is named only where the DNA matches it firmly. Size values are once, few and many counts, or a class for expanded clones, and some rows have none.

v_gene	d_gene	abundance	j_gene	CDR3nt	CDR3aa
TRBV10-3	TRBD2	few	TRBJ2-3	TGTGCCATCAGAGCCCCGACTAGCGGGGTTAGCACAGATACGCAGTATTTT	CAIRAPTSGVSTDTQYF
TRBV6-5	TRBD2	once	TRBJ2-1	TGTGCCAGCAGTTACTCCCGACGGGGAGGGAATGAGCAGTTCTTC	CASSYSRRGGNEQFF
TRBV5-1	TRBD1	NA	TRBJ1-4	TGCGCCAGCAGCTTGGCCGCAGGGGGGTATGAAAAACTGTTTTTT	CASSLAAGGYEKLFF
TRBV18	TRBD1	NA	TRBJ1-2	TGTGCCAGCTCACCACCGGACAGGAGGGGTGGCTACACCTTC	CASSPPDRRGGYTF
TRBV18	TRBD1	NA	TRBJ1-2	TGTGCCAGCTCACCAGTCTCTGTGGGAACAGGGGGGTATGGCTACACCTTC	CASSPVSVGTGGYGYTF
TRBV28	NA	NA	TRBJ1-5	TGTGCCAGCAGTAAGCAGGGAGGTCGAGGGCAGCCCCAGCATTTT	CASSKQGGRGQPQHF
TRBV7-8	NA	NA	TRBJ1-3	TGTGCCAGCAGCTTATCTTTGGGGCGCGGAAACACCATATATTTT	CASSLSLGRGNTIYF
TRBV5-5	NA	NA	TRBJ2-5	TGTGCCAGCAGCTTCCTAGCGCGGGTGCCTCAAGAGACCCAGTACTTC	CASSFLARVPQETQYF
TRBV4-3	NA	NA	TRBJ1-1	TGCGCCAGCAGCCAAGAGAGGGGCATGAGAGCTTTCTTT	CASSQERGMRAFF
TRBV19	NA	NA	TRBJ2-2	TGTGCCAGTAATTCGGTAAACACCGGGGAGCTGTTTTTT	CASNSVNTGELFF
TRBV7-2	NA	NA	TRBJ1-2	TGTGCCAGCAGCTTAGATTTCCAGACCGTCGTCTACACCTTC	CASSLDFQTVVYTF
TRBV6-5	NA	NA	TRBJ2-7	TGTGCCAGCAGGGACAGACCCTACGAGCAGTACTTC	CASRDRPYEQYF
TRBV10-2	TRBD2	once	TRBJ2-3	TGCGCCAGCAGTGAGAGGGTAGCGGGGGATGTCTCGTCCACAGATACGCAGTATTTT	CASSERVAGDVSSTDTQYF
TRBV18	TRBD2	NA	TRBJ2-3	TGTGCCAGCTCCGGGACTAGCGGGGGCCAGAGCACAGATACGCAGTATTTT	CASSGTSGGQSTDTQYF
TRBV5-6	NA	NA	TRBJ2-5	TGTGCCAGCAGCTTGACTACGCAAGAGACCCAGTACTTC	CASSLTTQETQYF
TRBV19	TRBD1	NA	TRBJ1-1	TGTGCCAGTAGTATCGGGACAGGGGACTTTGTCACTGAAGCTTTCTTT	CASSIGTGDFVTEAFF